The T cell receptor (beta chain) described here comes from a study of shared clonotypes between healthy human individuals. V was shortened by 2 bases and J by 0 bases, with 32 bases between the two germline ends. The CDR3 consists of 22 residues. About this clone itself: Its antigen remains unidentified.

DNA at 150 to 250 ng, about 30,000 T cell genomes, went into sorted-subset replicate PCRs. Only in-frame clones appear in the TCRdb table, and some are missing; sequencing was by immunoSEQ multiplex PCR. The table shows about 2.4 million clones, with 93% occurring only once. Study outcomes and limitations: Few donors limited the genetic and exposure-history diversity represented.

The TCR was taken from a man between 18 and 35 years old in good health. Some clones in this sample may be carry-over from other donors' samples. The source material was naive CD4+ T cells from PBMCs. Subset specified: CD45RA+ positively selected. The rearrangement uses TRBV5-3 and TRBJ1-1, with D possibly TRBD1 on 6 matching bases. TRBV5-3 is an ORF, and what it does is uncertain. The CDR3 nucleotides are TGTGCCAGAAGCTTCGCTCGTATCTTCAGGACAGCCACTCGGGGAGTGAACACTGAAGCTTTCTTT. Translated, it gives CARSFARIFRTATRGVNTEAFF.